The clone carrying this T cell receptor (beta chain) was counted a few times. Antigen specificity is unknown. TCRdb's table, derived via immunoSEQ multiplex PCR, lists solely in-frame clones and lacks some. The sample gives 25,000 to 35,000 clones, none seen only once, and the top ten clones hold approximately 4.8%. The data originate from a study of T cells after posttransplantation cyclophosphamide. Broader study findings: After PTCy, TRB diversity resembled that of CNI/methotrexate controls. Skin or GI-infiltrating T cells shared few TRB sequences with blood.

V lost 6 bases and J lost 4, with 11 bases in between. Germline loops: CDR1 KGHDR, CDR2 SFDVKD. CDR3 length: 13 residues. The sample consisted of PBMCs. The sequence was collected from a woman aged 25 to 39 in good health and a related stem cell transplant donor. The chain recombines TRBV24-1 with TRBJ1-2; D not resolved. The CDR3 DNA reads TGTGCCACCAGTCGGGGAGGGAGCTATGGCTACACCTTC. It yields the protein CATSRGGSYGYTF.